Listed below are T cell receptor beta chains from one sample, sequenced in a study of T cells in Graves' hyperthyroidism and ophthalmopathy. TCRdb used MiXCR to reprocess the multiplex PCR reads, holding one entry per CDR3 protein. This table has about 290,000 distinct CDR3 sequences, more than 15% appearing once. Sequenced input: blood. Receptors originate from a woman between 55 and 75 years old with Graves' ophthalmopathy. Both conserved end residues are part of each CDR3. The D gene is left open where the match is weak. The listing skips clone size in some rows; elsewhere it reads once, few, many or a size class.

len: 16
v_gene: TRBV6-6
j_gene: TRBJ2-3
d_gene: TRBD1
abundance: few
CDR3aa: CASSYFGQGGTDTQYF
CDR3nt: TGTGCCAGCAGTTACTTTGGACAGGGTGGCACAGATACGCAGTATTTT

len: 15
v_gene: TRBV24-1
j_gene: TRBJ1-5
d_gene: TRBD1
abundance: many
CDR3aa: CATSDGTGGDQPQHF
CDR3nt: TGTGCCACCAGTGATGGGACAGGGGGCGATCAGCCCCAGCATTTT

len: 14
v_gene: TRBV5-1
j_gene: TRBJ2-7
d_gene: -
abundance: many
CDR3aa: CASSSGTPPYEQYF
CDR3nt: TGCGCCAGCAGCTCCGGGACACCACCCTACGAGCAGTACTTC

len: 19
v_gene: TRBV7-3
j_gene: TRBJ2-1
d_gene: TRBD2
abundance: few
CDR3aa: CASSLTRGTSGSSYNEQFF
CDR3nt: TGTGCCAGCAGCTTAACCCGAGGGACTAGCGGGAGCTCCTACAATGAGCAGTTCTTC

len: 15
v_gene: TRBV2
j_gene: TRBJ1-5
d_gene: TRBD1
abundance: many
CDR3aa: CASSEQAGGRQPQHF
CDR3nt: TGTGCCAGCAGTGAACAGGCAGGGGGAAGGCAGCCCCAGCATTTT

len: 15
v_gene: TRBV18
j_gene: TRBJ2-3
d_gene: -
abundance: many
CDR3aa: CASSPLEGAGDTQYF
CDR3nt: TGTGCCAGCTCACCATTGGAGGGGGCAGGAGATACGCAGTATTTT

len: 14
v_gene: TRBV6-1
j_gene: TRBJ2-7
d_gene: -
abundance: few
CDR3aa: CASRAPQGGYEQYF
CDR3nt: TGTGCCAGCAGAGCCCCCCAGGGCGGCTACGAGCAGTACTTC

len: 15
v_gene: TRBV9
j_gene: TRBJ1-5
d_gene: TRBD1
abundance: -
CDR3aa: CASSVSAQGDQPQHF
CDR3nt: TGTGCCAGCAGCGTAAGCGCGCAGGGGGATCAGCCCCAGCATTTT

len: 14
v_gene: TRBV20-1
j_gene: TRBJ1-5
d_gene: -
abundance: many
CDR3aa: CSARGVSSNQPQHF
CDR3nt: TGCAGTGCTAGGGGCGTTTCTAGCAATCAGCCCCAGCATTTT

len: 17
v_gene: TRBV5-1
j_gene: TRBJ2-7
d_gene: TRBD1
abundance: few
CDR3aa: CASSLALQGAGLYEQYF
CDR3nt: TGCGCCAGCAGCTTGGCTTTACAGGGGGCAGGACTCTACGAGCAGTACTTC

len: 12
v_gene: TRBV2
j_gene: TRBJ2-7
d_gene: -
abundance: many
CDR3aa: CASSRANYEQYF
CDR3nt: TGTGCCAGCAGCAGGGCCAACTACGAGCAGTACTTC

len: 12
v_gene: TRBV6-1
j_gene: TRBJ2-2
d_gene: -
abundance: once
CDR3aa: CASGSGAGELFF
CDR3nt: TGTGCCAGCGGGTCGGGCGCCGGGGAGCTGTTTTTT

len: 18
v_gene: TRBV15
j_gene: TRBJ2-5
d_gene: -
abundance: few
CDR3aa: CATSRGGKASLSRETQYF
CDR3nt: TGTGCCACCAGCAGAGGGGGTAAGGCCTCCCTGTCCAGGGAGACCCAGTACTTC

len: 18
v_gene: TRBV20-1
j_gene: TRBJ2-3
d_gene: TRBD1
abundance: -
CDR3aa: CSAKELRAGGWHTDTQYF
CDR3nt: TGCAGTGCTAAGGAATTACGGGCAGGGGGCTGGCACACAGATACGCAGTATTTT

len: 16
v_gene: TRBV6-5
j_gene: TRBJ2-7
d_gene: TRBD1
abundance: few
CDR3aa: CASSYGRTGRMYEQYF
CDR3nt: TGTGCCAGCAGTTACGGAAGGACAGGGAGAATGTACGAGCAGTACTTC

len: 12
v_gene: TRBV19
j_gene: TRBJ1-1
d_gene: -
abundance: many
CDR3aa: CASRYENTEAFF
CDR3nt: TGTGCCAGTAGGTACGAAAACACTGAAGCTTTCTTT